This entry features one T cell receptor beta chain sequence. Its antigen is unidentified. TCRdb re-derived calls from the 5' RACE reads in MiXCR, one entry per CDR3 protein. The sample lists 20,000 to 30,000 distinct CDR3 sequences, 4.3% seen once, with about 15% in the top ten. The sample originates from a study of early T cells in non-severe SARS-CoV-2 infection. The wider study: Unsorted whole blood bulk RNA was sequenced, with unpaired chains. Whole-study findings and limits: VDJdb matching skewed toward anti-spike CD8 responses, missing private and CD4 specificities.

V lost 5 bases, J lost 18 bases, and 23 bases lay in between. Germline lookup yields CDR1 SGHTA and CDR2 FQGTGA. The CDR3 is 14 residues long. The receptor comes from an adult who was a healthcare worker with PCR-confirmed SARS-CoV-2 infection or an uninfected control (not recorded which). Sequencing was carried out using whole blood. The chain carries TRBV7-3 and TRBJ2-6; D remains ambiguous. CDR3 loop: CASSLTRSSPLRTF. The DNA of the CDR3 is TGTGCCAGCAGCCTTACCAGGAGCAGCCCGCTCCGGACTTTC.